Listed below are T cell receptor beta chains from one sample, sequenced in a study of blood T cells in healthy people across ages. TCRdb re-called the 5' RACE reads with MiXCR, one entry per CDR3 protein. Among roughly 680,000 distinct CDR3 sequences, more than 40% were seen once, and the ten largest hold around a third. Material: blood. These receptor sequences come from a woman in her sixties or seventies in good health. Both conserved end residues are part of each CDR3.

j_gene | v_gene | CDR3aa
TRBJ1-5 | TRBV4-3 | CASSQDLEFQPQHF
TRBJ2-5 | TRBV20-1 | CSATPTGGAEQYF
TRBJ2-7 | TRBV20-1 | CSAVDQRTGTYEQYF
TRBJ2-5 | TRBV4-2 | CASSSLVGATGADGETQYF
TRBJ2-1 | TRBV7-6 | CASSLGNTNNEQFF
. | TRBV4-1 | CASSQRVKRLPDEQYF
TRBJ2-1 | TRBV5-1 | CASSVRASGMKFF
TRBJ2-2 | TRBV6-6 | CASSYAGRYTGELFF
TRBJ2-7 | TRBV20-1 | CSARWLAAGSYEQYF
TRBJ1-1 | TRBV12-3/TRBV12-4 | CASSFAGPNTEAFF
TRBJ1-1 | TRBV27 | CASSRGGQGNEAFF
TRBJ2-4 | TRBV20-1 | CSASRGTGGTIQYF
. | TRBV12-5 | CASGLGQGAYNEQYF
TRBJ2-3 | TRBV12-3/TRBV12-4 | CASSPSRSGVYTQYF
TRBJ2-1 | TRBV20-1 | CSARAGLVPHNEQFF
TRBJ2-7 | TRBV6-2/TRBV6-3 | CASSTQGAGEQYF
TRBJ2-5 | TRBV2 | CASNWDSQETQYF
TRBJ2-1 | TRBV29-1 | CSVDRLAGDEQFF
TRBJ2-7 | TRBV20-1 | CSAIKGRPPYEQYF
. | TRBV12-3/TRBV12-4 | CASSFGGVAGVLNEQYF
TRBJ2-5 | TRBV9 | CASSGDYTQETQYF
TRBJ2-5 | TRBV5-1 | CASSWGADNEQYF
TRBJ1-2 | TRBV7-2 | CASSSPGGGHYGYTF
TRBJ2-1 | TRBV20-1 | CSLGLAKCNEQFF
TRBJ2-7 | TRBV29-1 | CSVEGHSSYEQYF
TRBJ2-1 | TRBV29-1 | CSVLPQGAKNEQFF
TRBJ1-2 | TRBV6-6 | CASSPFRGENYGYTF
TRBJ2-4 | TRBV7-9 | CASSFESQYF
TRBJ1-2 | TRBV28 | CASSFMGDNSGYTF
TRBJ1-3 | TRBV20-1 | CSARADSGLSGNTIYF
TRBJ1-4 | TRBV2 | CASSERPGEKLFF
TRBJ2-1 | TRBV7-9 | CASSPRTSYDEQFF
TRBJ2-1 | TRBV6-2/TRBV6-3 | CASSYSRGNNEQFF
TRBJ2-7 | TRBV29-1 | CSVGGTHYEQYF
TRBJ2-7 | TRBV7-2 | CASSRTSGSLSYEQYF
TRBJ2-4 | TRBV28 | CATEPPGAKNIQYF
. | TRBV4-3 | CASSRGLANYNEQYF
TRBJ2-5 | TRBV20-1 | CSARDSRSGETQYF
TRBJ2-5 | TRBV7-2 | CASSLVVWEQYF
TRBJ2-7 | TRBV6-1 | CASSETGYEQYF
TRBJ1-1 | TRBV12-3/TRBV12-4 | CASSRDRGYTEAFF